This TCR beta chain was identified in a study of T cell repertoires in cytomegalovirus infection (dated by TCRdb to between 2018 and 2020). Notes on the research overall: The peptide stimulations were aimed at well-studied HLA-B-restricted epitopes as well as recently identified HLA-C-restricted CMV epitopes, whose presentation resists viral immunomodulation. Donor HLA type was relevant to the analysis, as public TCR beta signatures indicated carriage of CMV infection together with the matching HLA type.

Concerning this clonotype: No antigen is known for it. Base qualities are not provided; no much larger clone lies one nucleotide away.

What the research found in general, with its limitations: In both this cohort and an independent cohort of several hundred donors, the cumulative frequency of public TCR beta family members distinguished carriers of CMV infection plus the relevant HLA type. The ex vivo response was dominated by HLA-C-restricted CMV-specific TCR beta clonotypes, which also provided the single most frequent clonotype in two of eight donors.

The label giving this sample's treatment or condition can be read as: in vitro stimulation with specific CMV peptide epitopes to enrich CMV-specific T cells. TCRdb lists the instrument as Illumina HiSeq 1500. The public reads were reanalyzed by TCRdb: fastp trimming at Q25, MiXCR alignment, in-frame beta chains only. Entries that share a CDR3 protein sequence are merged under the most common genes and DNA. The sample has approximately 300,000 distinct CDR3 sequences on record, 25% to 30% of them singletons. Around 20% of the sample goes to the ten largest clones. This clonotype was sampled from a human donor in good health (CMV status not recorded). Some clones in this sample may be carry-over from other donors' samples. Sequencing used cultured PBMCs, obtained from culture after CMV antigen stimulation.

The nucleotides are TGTGCCACCAGCCAAAGGGACACTGAAGCTTTCTTT. Its translation is CATSQRDTEAFF. The rearrangement joined TRBV15 to TRBJ1-1; no D gene is confidently identified. Measured from the cysteine to the phenylalanine, the CDR3 is 12 residues long. Of the read, only the CDR3 DNA is kept; its 36 bases are in frame from base 1. CDR1 and CDR2 (LNHNV, YYDKDF) derive from the germline V gene (reference sequence). Trimming costs V 5 bases and J 3 bases, and their ends lie 7 bases apart.